This is a list of T cell receptor beta chains from one sample in a study of shared clonotypes between healthy human individuals. Some clones are missing from TCRdb's copy, which holds only in-frame ones; the method was immunoSEQ multiplex PCR. Of almost 700,000 clones detected, about 91% appear once; the ten largest clones hold roughly 22%. The specimen was naive CD8+ T cells sorted from blood. These TCRs come from a man aged 30 to 39 in good health. The conserved cysteine and the conserved F or W are not part of the CDR3 here. Each record gives: J gene, V gene, CDR3 length, CDR3 protein.

TRBJ2-2 TRBV2 10 AILYATGELF
TRBJ2-1 TRBV27 13 ASSLGHRSYNEQF
TRBJ2-1 TRBV5-1 15 ASSLAVAGGHLNEQF
TRBJ2-1 TRBV29-1 11 SVESGRTNEQF
TRBJ2-6 TRBV7-6 18 ASSAGTSDYYDSGANVLT
TRBJ2-1 TRBV7-2 10 ASSLRGIEQF
TRBJ2-7 TRBV29-1 13 SVDLQQGEAGEQY
TRBJ2-7 TRBV7-8 12 ASSLASSPGEQY
TRBJ2-7 TRBV6-6 14 ASSSGTSGSLNEQY
TRBJ2-1 TRBV5-5 13 ASSFFLAVYNEQF
TRBJ2-5 TRBV9 14 ASSVGGGKRRETQY
TRBJ2-2 TRBV19 14 ASSSGLAGNTGELF
TRBJ1-4 TRBV27 13 ASRPLAGSNEKLF
TRBJ2-1 TRBV7-6 13 ASSLTLLALNEQF
TRBJ1-3 TRBV7-8 14 ASSFLLFGSGNTIY
TRBJ2-7 TRBV9 13 ASSVGRFPTYEQY
TRBJ2-5 TRBV27 16 ASSPGLAGGRTQETQY
TRBJ2-5 TRBV19 15 ASSFWTGTYEQETQY
TRBJ2-7 TRBV10-1 11 ASSESLGNEQY
TRBJ2-2 TRBV28 12 ASRPGLNTGELF
TRBJ1-1 TRBV28 12 ASSLIGDGTEAF
TRBJ2-5 TRBV5-1 17 ASSLVFGTGKTQGETQY
TRBJ2-5 TRBV15 12 ATSRLTGGETQY